This T cell receptor beta chain was identified in a study of T cell changes during pregnancy in multiple sclerosis. The repertoire was sequenced with immunoSEQ multiplex PCR; TCRdb's copy has only in-frame clones and lacks some. The sample yields about 87,000 clones, just over 90% seen once. CDR1 is SEHNR, CDR2 FQNEAQ, per germline (reference sequence). The ends lost 8 bases at V and 8 bases at J; junction bases unmatched: 5. CDR3 size: 13 residues. This chain connects TRBV7-9 to TRBJ1-4, with 10 bases identical to TRBD1. The source is a female donor in good health, enrolled as a control in a pregnancy study. The material sequenced was peripheral blood, taken in the third trimester of pregnancy. The CDR3 coding sequence is TGTGCCAGCGGGGACAGGGGAGGCGAAAAACTGTTTTTT. Its translation is CASGDRGGEKLFF.